This TCR beta chain was identified in a study of response to subunit inactivated influenza vaccine. The CDR3 extends over 13 amino acids. Germline loops: CDR1 MGHRA, CDR2 YSYEKL. Deletions cut 8 bases from V and 4 bases from J, with 11 bases between. TCRdb redid the calling of the RT-PCR reads with MiXCR, one entry per CDR3 protein. Among approximately 500,000 distinct CDR3 sequences listed, approximately 20% were seen once. This sample also appeared in a second study, on T cells expressing NK-cell markers. As that study records: Beta-chain TCR cDNA was generated via 5'RACE template switching with UMIs. Beta-chain profiling covered CD3+CD56+NKG2C+, CD3+CD56+NKG2C- and CD3+CD56-NKG2C+ sorted subsets. In roughly six donors, dominant CD3+CD56+NKG2C+ clonotypes ranked among the top 10 CD8+ clonotypes. Similarly, these clonotypes led the CD3+CD56-NKG2C+ fraction as well in a handful of donors.

This sequence originates from a man aged 45-60 years who received an inactivated influenza vaccine. Sequenced material: CD4+ T cells sorted from PBMCs, taken 11 to 12 days after vaccination. This rearrangement joins TRBV4-1 to TRBJ2-2; tentative D call: TRBD1 (6 bases). CDR3 protein: CASWGRSTGELFF. The CDR3 nucleotides are TGCGCCAGCTGGGGGCGATCCACCGGGGAGCTGTTTTTT.